This T cell receptor beta chain was sequenced for a study of identical twins. Whole-study findings and limits: Beta out-of-frame sequences displayed a weaker excess of sharing between twins. Carriage of fewer insertions was seen in abundant cord blood beta clonotypes, whereas memory repertoires showed none. Out-of-frame alpha sequences common to twins were enriched for low generation probability.

The CDR3 extends over 15 amino acids. The germline CDR1 and CDR2 sequences are MNHEY and SMNVEV (reference sequence). With V trimmed by 5 bases and J by 8 bases, 10 bases remained unmatched. A universal primer site was incorporated via template switching, and the cDNA contained unique molecular identifiers. TCRdb ran MiXCR on the 5' RACE reads and lists one entry per CDR3 protein. The sample has some 710,000 distinct CDR3 sequences; 5.5% to 6.5% are singletons. Notes on this clonotype: What it binds is not known.

This clonotype was sampled from a man aged 18 to 30 in good health. Sequenced material: naive T cells sorted from blood. The chain joins TRBV27 to TRBJ2-1; 9 nucleotides agree with TRBD1. In nucleotides, the CDR3 is TGTGCCAGCAGTACTACAGGGGGCGCTTTATATGAGCAGTTCTTC. Protein product: CASSTTGGALYEQFF.